This T cell receptor beta chain was profiled in a study of cytomegalovirus exposure and HLA in healthy donors. Notes on this clone: No antigen is known for it.

The PCR made use of 60 Vbeta and 13 Jbeta primers. Repertoires were generated with immunoSEQ multiplex PCR, while TCRdb's copy carries only in-frame clones and drops some. The sample shows some 130,000 clones, 80% of them seen only once. Germline V gene data show CDR1 as SEHNR and CDR2 as FQNEAQ (reference sequence). The CDR3 runs 14 residues. The study, taken as a whole, reports: TRBV6-2, TRBV6-3 and some other V segments were unresolvable in 87-base-pair reads.

Source material: PBMCs. The TCR comes from a man younger than 40 in good health and CMV-seronegative. The chain has TRBV7-9 and TRBJ2-5; 9 nucleotides line up with TRBD2. The DNA end lines up better with TRBJ2-7; the J call may be wrong. The CDR3 spells CASSESGRSYEQYF. As DNA, the CDR3 is TGTGCCAGCAGCGAAAGCGGGAGGTCTTACGAGCAGTACTTC.